This TCR beta chain is drawn from a study of cytomegalovirus exposure and HLA in healthy donors (dated by TCRdb to about 2017). Study-wide context: An earlier analysis of roughly 610 of the donors reported approximately 280 Gb of sequence data and 117 million unique TCR beta sequences obtained from some 200 million T cells. To predict cytomegalovirus infection status, the study brought together high-throughput TCR immunosequencing, statistical association of individual TCRs with disease status, and machine learning. Because of strong linkage in the cohort, a few DR-DQ haplotypes were treated as single units for association and clustering. Typing coverage varied by locus: roughly 620-640 donors for A, B, C, DRB1 and DQB1; roughly 510 for DQA1; around 610 for DPA1; roughly 470 for DPB1. Rather than drawing on any new phenotypic data, the later analysis identified candidate immune exposures from TCR beta sequences and the way those sequences occurred across donors. Of the approximately 400 genotyped donors, approximately 83% fell in the genetic ancestry cluster associated with self-reported Caucasian donors. About 280 gigabases of sequencing data and around 90 million unique TCR sequences made up an early release that covered about 640 HLA-typed donors. A separate validation cohort of roughly 120 different subjects was used in addition to the roughly 670-subject first cohort. The aim of the study was to test whether cataloging public T cell receptors could identify signatures of past pathogen exposure. Donor age, sex, ethnicity and CMV serostatus were compiled alongside the repertoire data. The study profiled the T cell repertoires of about 720 subjects by immunosequencing and related them to cytomegalovirus serostatus. A later analysis re-examined previously published TCR beta repertoires from around 670 donors and added high-resolution HLA genotyping to investigate patterns of TCR occurrence. Every discovery cohort repertoire had been produced on one sequencing platform. An earlier analysis of several hundred of the donors applied high-throughput TCR beta sequencing to assess whether each TCR beta V gene segment acted as functional or pseudogenic. HLA typing covered class I and class II loci at four-digit resolution. Among 398 genotyped donors of the cohort, an average of roughly 240,000 unique TCR beta nucleotide sequences were sequenced per donor, around 18% of them non-productive. In a later genetic analysis, genome-wide SNP genotypes for 398 of the 666 donors were used, and that subset was treated as a discovery cohort.

The germline ends are 11 bases apart after V is trimmed by 6 bases and J by 3 bases. CDR1 is given as SGHTA and CDR2 as FQGNSA, both from the germline V gene. The CDR3 has 13 amino acids, counting the end cysteine and phenylalanine. Only the CDR3 portion is preserved as DNA: 39 bases, with reading frame beginning at the first base. Study-level results and caveats: According to the authors, the approach could potentially be generalized to other disease states and immunological phenotypes. Linkage disequilibrium might explain the correlated functional status among segregating V segments, but an unknown experimental factor could not be ruled out. In a later analysis, HLA-associated TCR beta chains showed more clonal expansion and lower generation probabilities than non-associated chains that were equally common. In a later analysis, most CMV-associated TCR beta chains were found to appear HLA-restricted, with HLA associations seemingly driven largely by CMV exposure. An association between a missense DCLRE1C variant and V-gene and J-gene trimming of TCR beta chains was found in a later genetic analysis and replicated in an independent cohort. Broadly in line with IMGT annotations, most TCR beta V segments showed up in productive rearrangements about 87% or about 30% of the time in an earlier analysis of several hundred of the donors. In a later genetic analysis, fewer N-insertions in productive TCRs were reported among donors in an Asian-associated ancestry cluster than the roughly 700-donor mean. In a later analysis, TCR association rates were found to vary across HLA loci, with the most associated TCRs seen for DRB1 alleles and the fewest for HLA-C alleles. Specific HLA alleles were associated with over 15,000 TCR beta sequences at a false discovery rate of 0.05 in a later analysis. The study listed over 150 TCR beta chains as associated with cytomegalovirus. Several of the top co-occurrence clusters appeared to be linked to parvovirus B19, influenza, CMV and Epstein-Barr virus, according to a later analysis. When HLA alleles, especially DR and DQ, strongly co-occurred, attributing TCR associations to individual alleles was difficult. The earlier analysis of 450 to 700 of the donors excluded approximately 15 rarely observed V segments, including chromosome 9 orphons, because counts were too low. Presence/absence analyses assumed roughly uniform sequencing depth across donors, an assumption that may not hold. Because some donors lacked HLA typing at each locus, the association tests relied only on the typed subset. The classifier was reported to diagnose cytomegalovirus status with high specificity and sensitivity in both the original cohort and the validation cohort. A further reported finding was that TCR beta sequences accurately predicted the HLA-A and HLA-B alleles for most subjects in the first cohort. In this cohort, only TCR beta chains were sequenced, and detectable features were limited by the absence of alpha or paired-chain data. While some public TCRs were present in many individuals, most TCR sequences turned up only very rarely across donors. CMV serostatus was the only immune exposure information available for the cohort. Three of the identified cytomegalovirus-associated TCR beta chains were confirmed in vitro to be specific for cytomegalovirus antigens. The sequencing pipeline was judged likely to have produced a cluster of highly shared sequence variants as a technical artifact. Some IMGT-functional V segments, including TRBV6-2 and TRBV6-3, could not be distinguished by the 87-base-pair reads and were therefore excluded.

Library preparation used the immunoSEQ multiplex PCR assay. For the multiplex PCR, a mixture combining 60 forward primers for TCR Vbeta segments and 13 reverse primers for TCR Jbeta segments was used. The CDR3 region of rearranged TCR beta genes was amplified from genomic DNA with a multiplex PCR assay. The Illumina HiSeq System was used to sequence the amplified TCR beta libraries as 87-base-pair reads. The published analysis was carried out like this. In a later analysis, some 80 million unique TCR beta chains were counted across the 650 to 700 repertoires, and roughly 11 million of these chains were shared by at least two donors. Raw reads were error-corrected and collapsed into unique sequences by a nearest-neighbor algorithm in which closely related sequences were merged to remove PCR and sequencing errors. V, D and J gene segments were assigned by aligning CDR3 sequences to IMGT reference sequences. For a sequence to be retained, at least a six-nucleotide match to both a V gene segment and a J gene segment was required. A rearrangement was called productive if the CDR3 had no stop codons and remained in frame with V and J, and every other rearrangement was called non-productive. CDR3 was defined according to IMGT convention as the region running from the second conserved V-encoded cysteine to the conserved J-encoded phenylalanine. Sequences without an unambiguous match to a single V gene segment were excluded from the earlier analysis of approximately 600 of the donors. An earlier analysis of several hundred of the donors called V segments functional above 56.7% productive rearrangements and segregating when the between-donor standard deviation exceeded 5%. A statistical classification framework was built for diagnosing cytomegalovirus status from the catalog of TCR beta chain sequences. V and J gene assignment, in a later analysis, came from comparing TCR nucleotide sequences with IMGT/GENE-DB human TR gene sequences. The TCRdist pipeline was used in a later analysis to assign CDR3 sequences and most-parsimonious VDJ recombination scenarios. A later analysis defined each TCR beta chain by its CDR3 amino acid sequence plus V-gene family, and excluded reads lacking a unique V-gene family. To address suspected cross-contamination and a sequencing artifact, a later analysis removed over 500 highly shared, low-generation-probability nucleotide sequences. In a later analysis, a clonal expansion index was calculated for each public chain from normalized within-repertoire ranks of inferred template counts. In a later analysis, generation probabilities were computed with a VDJ recombination model fitted to out-of-frame rearrangements, and the resulting probabilities were checked against IGoR. In a later analysis, TCR-TCR, TCR-HLA and TCR-CMV co-occurrence was scored with hypergeometric tests, and a repertoire-size bias correction was applied to TCR pairs. False discovery rates were estimated in a later analysis by permuting HLA or CMV assignments 20 times. In a later analysis, co-occurring TCRs were grouped using DBSCAN, and TCRdist sequence similarity was added for clustering within HLA-allele-positive subsets. For co-occurrence clustering, repertoires with fewer than 30,000 or more than 120,000 public chains were excluded, along with five repertoires with anomalous nucleotide sharing. The table was pulled from immuneACCESS by TCRdb, which kept in-frame rearrangements only. Such tables lose some clones; where checked, under half of the loss comes from unresolved V genes, and the rest has no known cause. The V and J calls and clone size were taken over from that table, and D and trimming were inferred from the DNA. A total of 150,000 to 200,000 clones appear in this sample, 81% of them only once. About 1.8% of the sample is held by the ten biggest clonotypes.

In regard to this clone: Which antigen it targets is not known. The input lacks base qualities; no much larger clone sits a single base away.

The cohort was made up of approximately 670 healthy bone marrow donors. Cohort members were all nominally healthy when sampled, although unrecorded immune exposures were likely present. The donor was CMV seronegative and was included in the group of a few hundred seronegative cohort members. A peripheral blood sample was provided by each donor, and peripheral blood mononuclear cells were used for TCR beta sequencing. The Qiagen DNeasy Blood Extraction Kit was used to extract genomic DNA from the blood cell samples. The receptor was isolated from a man aged 18 to 30 in good health and CMV-seronegative. Rearrangement joined TRBV7-2 to TRBJ1-1, with a weak D call of TRBD1 (6 bases match). The sequencing input was PBMCs. The CDR3 region: CASRQGRYTEAFF. The DNA sequence reads TGTGCCAGCAGACAGGGACGGTACACTGAAGCTTTCTTT.